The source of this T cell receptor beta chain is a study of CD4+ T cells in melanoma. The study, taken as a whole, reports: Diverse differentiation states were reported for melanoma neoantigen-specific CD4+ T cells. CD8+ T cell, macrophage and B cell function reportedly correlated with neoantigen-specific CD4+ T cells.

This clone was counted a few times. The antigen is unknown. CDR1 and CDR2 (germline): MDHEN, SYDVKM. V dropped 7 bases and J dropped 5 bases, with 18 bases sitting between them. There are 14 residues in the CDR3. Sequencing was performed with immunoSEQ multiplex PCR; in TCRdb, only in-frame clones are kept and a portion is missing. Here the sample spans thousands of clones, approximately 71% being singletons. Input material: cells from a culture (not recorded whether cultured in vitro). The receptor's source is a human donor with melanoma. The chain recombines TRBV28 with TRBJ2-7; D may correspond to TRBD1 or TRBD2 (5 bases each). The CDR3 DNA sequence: TGTGCCAGCACCATTCGGGACGGTCGTAACGAGCAGTACTTC. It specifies CASTIRDGRNEQYF. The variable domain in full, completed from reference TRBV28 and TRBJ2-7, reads DVKVTQSSRYLVKRTGEKVFLECVQDMDHENMFWYRQDPGLGLRLIYFSYDVKMKEKGDIPEGYSVSREKKERFSLILESASTNQTSMYLCASTIRDGRNEQYFGPGTRLTVT.